The clone carrying this T cell receptor (beta chain) was recorded only once. The assay was immunoSEQ multiplex PCR, and TCRdb's table has in-frame clones only and misses some. The top ten clones hold 13% of a sample with 150,000 to 200,000 clones, about 83% of them seen once. The data were obtained in a study of blood T cell repertoires in COVID-19. Study as a whole: Material from acute and convalescent COVID-19 was sourced from the United States, Italy and Spain.

The sample comprised peripheral blood. The receptor's source is a man in his sixties or seventies who had recovered from COVID-19.

The CDR3 sequence is CASSPRTGYGYTF. The CDR3 coding sequence is TGTGCCAGCAGCCCGCGGACAGGGTATGGCTACACCTTC. V is TRBV9 and J is TRBJ1-2, with 8 bases fitting TRBD1. The CDR3 covers 13 residues. Germline lookup yields CDR1 SGDLS and CDR2 YYNGEE. J lost 5 bases, V lost 4 bases, and 4 bases had no gene match.